The 15 T cell receptor beta chains below were found in one sample sequenced in a study of blood T cell repertoires in COVID-19. Sequencing used immunoSEQ multiplex PCR; TCRdb keeps in-frame clones, though not all of them. The sample lists roughly 150,000 clones; about 90% were seen once. Sequenced material: peripheral blood. These receptors all come from a woman in her sixties or seventies with acute or convalescent COVID-19.

The genes are TRBV6-6 and TRBJ2-1; TRBD1 might be the D (8 bases). V lost 5 bases and J 6 bases, leaving 26 bases between the germline ends. Germline V gene lookup returns CDR1 MNHNY and CDR2 SVGAGI (reference sequence). This CDR3 contains 18 residues. The CDR3 loop is CASSPLGGTIDRGNEQFF. CDR3 nucleotides: TGTGCCAGCAGTCCCCTGGGGGGGACAATAGACAGGGGCAATGAGCAGTTCTTC.

The rearrangement joins TRBV15 to TRBJ2-5; D is unclear. CDR1 is LNHNV, CDR2 YYDKDF, per germline (reference sequence). V lost 0 bases to trimming and J lost 5 bases, with 7 bases between them. The CDR3 is made up of 13 amino acids. The DNA of the CDR3 is TGTGCCACCAGCAGAGATCGGCGGGAGACCCAGTACTTC. This translates into CATSRDRRETQYF.

The gene calls are TRBV6-5 and TRBJ1-3; the match to TRBD1 covers 7 bases. The CDR3 consists of 15 residues. V gave up 7 bases and J gave up 0 bases; unmatched junction bases: 6. Germline V gives CDR1 MNHEY, CDR2 SVGAGI. CDR3 sequence: CASNRDRASGNTIYF. The CDR3 DNA follows: TGTGCCAGCAACCGGGACAGAGCCTCTGGAAACACCATATATTTT.

This chain links TRBV4-2 with TRBJ2-1, with 9 nucleotides matching TRBD1. Germline V gene lookup returns CDR1 LGHNA and CDR2 YNFKEQ. The CDR3 is 14 residues long. The V segment lost 5 bases and the J segment 8 bases; nucleotides outside the gene matches: 7. The DNA of the CDR3 is TGTGCCAGCAGCTACGGACAGGGGCTTGATGAGCAGTTCTTC. Translated, it gives CASSYGQGLDEQFF.

This chain uses TRBV28 with TRBJ1-2, with 8 bases aligning to TRBD1. CDR1 and CDR2 from the germline V gene are MDHEN and SYDVKM. The length of the CDR3 is 16 residues. V trimming: 5 bases; J trimming: 3 bases; junction bases outside the gene matches: 11. CDR3 sequence (DNA): TGTGCCAGCAGTCCACTAAGACAGGGGCACGACTATGGCTACACCTTC. Its translation: CASSPLRQGHDYGYTF.

The chain couples TRBV19 to TRBJ1-5; the D is unclear. Germline CDR1 and CDR2: LNHDA and SQIVND (reference sequence). The ends were cut back, 5 bases at V and 0 bases at J, with 8 bases in the middle. This CDR3 has 14 amino acids. This CDR3 is CASSPTDSNQPQHF. The CDR3 DNA sequence: TGTGCCAGTAGTCCCACAGATAGCAATCAGCCCCAGCATTTT.

The V gene is TRBV7-2, the J gene TRBJ2-3; D may be TRBD2 (6 bases). Germline V gives CDR1 SGHTA, CDR2 FQGNSA. The V and J ends lost 1 base and 5 bases respectively, with 19 bases between them. This CDR3 is built from 17 residues. CDR3 DNA: TGTGCCAGCAGCTTAGGGGTGGGAATAGCGGCGGTAGATACGCAGTATTTT. Its translation: CASSLGVGIAAVDTQYF. Filled out from reference TRBV7-2 and TRBJ2-3, the complete variable domain reads GAGVSQSPSNKVTEKGKDVELRCDPISGHTALYWYRQSLGQGLEFLIYFQGNSAPDKSGLPSDRFSAERTGGSVSTLTIQRTQQEDSAVYLCASSLGVGIAAVDTQYFGPGTRLTVL.

The chain recombines TRBV6-2 or TRBV6-3 with TRBJ1-5, with a weak D call TRBD1 (6 bases). The CDR3 totals 16 residues. V shed 5 bases and J shed 2 bases, with 16 bases lying between them. Germline V lookup: CDR1 MNHEY, CDR2 SVGEGT. The CDR3: CASSQLTGTGNQPQHF. In DNA, the CDR3 is TGTGCCAGCAGTCAACTCACAGGGACGGGCAATCAGCCCCAGCATTTT.

This chain links TRBV29-1 with TRBJ1-2; TRBD1 is a possible D gene (6 bases). This CDR3 region has 14 residues. Between the trimmed V and J ends, which lost 3 bases and 7 bases, there was a span of 18 bases. Germline V CDR1 and CDR2: SQVTM, ANQGSEA. In DNA form, the CDR3 reads TGCAGCGTTGATAGTACGGGGGGCAGGGGTGGCTACACCTTC. Translated: CSVDSTGGRGGYTF.

This chain joins TRBV6-5 and TRBJ2-1; D ambiguous. CDR1 is MNHEY and CDR2 is SVGAGI in the germline V gene. The CDR3 totals 12 residues. V gave up 6 bases and J gave up 5 bases, with 8 bases separating them. Written as DNA, the CDR3 is TGTGCCAGCAGGGGCTACCACAATGAGCAGTTCTTC. Translating gives CASRGYHNEQFF.

The chain has TRBV4-3 and TRBJ1-5, with D unclear. V shed 1 base and J shed 9 bases, with 10 bases lying between them. The CDR3 is made up of 13 amino acids. Germline V gives CDR1 LGHNA, CDR2 YSLEER. This CDR3 reads CASSQAITGPQHF. The CDR3, as DNA: TGCGCCAGCAGCCAAGCTATCACGGGGCCCCAGCATTTT.

The chain carries TRBV5-1 and TRBJ2-3; maybe TRBD2 (6 bases). Germline assignment: CDR1 SGHRS and CDR2 YFSETQ. Trimming shortened V by 3 bases and J by 0 bases, and 11 bases separated the two germline ends. CDR3 length: 15 residues. This chain's CDR3 is CASSWGGSSTDTQYF. The CDR3 DNA sequence: TGCGCCAGCAGCTGGGGAGGATCTAGCACAGATACGCAGTATTTT. Drawing the rest from reference TRBV5-1 and TRBJ2-3, the complete variable domain is KAGVTQTPRYLIKTRGQQVTLSCSPISGHRSVSWYQQTPGQGLQFLFEYFSETQRNKGNFPGRFSGRQFSNSRSEMNVSTLELGDSALYLCASSWGGSSTDTQYFGPGTRLTVL.

This chain uses TRBV6-2 or TRBV6-3 with TRBJ2-1; 10 nucleotides align to TRBD1. This CDR3 region has 15 residues. The junction had 10 bases not matched to a gene; V was cut back by 5 bases and J by 9 bases. Per the germline V gene, CDR1 is MNHEY and CDR2 is SVGEGT. CDR3 nucleotides: TGTGCCAGCAGTCCGCCGGGACAGGGGAGAGTTGAGCAGTTCTTC. It yields the protein CASSPPGQGRVEQFF.

The chain combines TRBV10-2 with TRBJ1-5; D call uncertain. The ends were cut back, 6 bases at V and 0 bases at J, with 12 bases in the middle. CDR3 size: 15 residues. CDR1 WSHSY and CDR2 SAAADI come from the germline V gene. The CDR3 region has the DNA TGCGCCAGCAGGCCAAGCGGAGATAGCAATCAGCCCCAGCATTTT. Protein product: CASRPSGDSNQPQHF.

The genes are TRBV28 and TRBJ1-2; 9 bases are a match to TRBD1. This CDR3 spans 19 amino acids. J gave up 1 base and V 1 base, and 13 bases lay outside the gene matches. The germline V gene encodes CDR1 MDHEN and CDR2 SYDVKM. The CDR3 reads CASSLSPTGTGPLNYGYTF. CDR3 bases: TGTGCCAGCAGTTTATCGCCTACCGGGACAGGGCCTCTTAACTATGGCTACACCTTC.